The 29 T cell receptor beta chains presented below share a single source sample, sequenced in a study of cytotoxic CD8 clonotypes in ibrutinib-treated CLL (dated by TCRdb to the early 2020s). The library came from the immunoSEQ multiplex PCR assay. The immuneACCESS repertoire file appears here via TCRdb, limited to in-frame rearrangements. These files lack a portion of the clones; in checked studies, under half of the deficit traces to unresolved V genes, and the cause of the others is not known. The sample data list 130,000 or so clones, and roughly 85% of these were observed just once. The top ten clones comprise roughly 1.9% of the sample. The sample's time point label is to be understood as: roughly 2 years on ibrutinib. Specimen: PBMCs, collected after 24 months of ibrutinib treatment. Receptor source: a human donor with chronic lymphocytic leukemia.

The rearrangement links TRBV28 to TRBJ1-1; unclear D gene. CDR1 and CDR2 from the germline V gene are MDHEN and SYDVKM. The CDR3 is made up of 12 amino acids. Between the trimmed V and J ends, which lost 4 bases and 3 bases, there was a span of 6 bases. The CDR3 spells CASSYGYTEAFF. Here the CDR3 DNA reads TGTGCCAGCAGTTACGGGTACACTGAAGCTTTCTTT.

J is TRBJ2-4 and V is TRBV18, with unresolved D. The CDR3 covers 14 residues. The V gene lost 6 bases and the J gene lost 2 bases, with 11 bases spanning the gap. The V gene's germline CDR1 is KGHSH and CDR2 LQKENI. The CDR3 coding sequence is TGTGCCAGCTCCCCGGATAGCTCCAAAAACATTCAGTACTTC. Its protein product is CASSPDSSKNIQYF.

Only one count was recorded for this clone. The rearrangement joins TRBV6-5 to TRBJ1-1; possibly TRBD1 for D (5 bases). V was clipped by 6 bases and J by 5 bases, with 16 bases between them. CDR3 length: 14 residues. Germline V gene data show CDR1 as MNHEY and CDR2 as SVGAGI. CDR3 amino acids: CASRPEEEGTEAFF. The CDR3 DNA reads TGTGCCAGCAGACCCGAGGAGGAGGGGACTGAAGCTTTCTTT.

The genes are TRBV9 and TRBJ2-1; D possibly corresponds to TRBD2 (5 bases). Germline CDR1 is SGDLS and CDR2 is YYNGEE. This CDR3 has 15 amino acids. V was shortened by 1 base and J by 3 bases, with 11 bases between the two germline ends. The CDR3: CASSVSFGDYNEQFF. CDR3 DNA sequence: TGTGCCAGCAGCGTATCTTTCGGGGACTACAATGAGCAGTTCTTC.

The chain joins TRBV28 to TRBJ2-4; D remains unclear. Germline CDR1 MDHEN, CDR2 SYDVKM. The ends were cut back, 3 bases at V and 5 bases at J, with 11 bases in the middle. The CDR3 has 14 amino acids. In nucleotides, the CDR3 is TGTGCCAGCAGTTTGTCAGATGCTCAAAACATTCAGTACTTC. As protein: CASSLSDAQNIQYF.

V usage is TRBV2 and J usage is TRBJ2-2; 9 positions match TRBD1. Trimming took 6 bases from V and 4 from J; bases not matched to a gene: 9. This CDR3 has 16 amino acids. CDR1 and CDR2 from the germline V gene are SNHLY and FYNNEI. In DNA, the CDR3 is TGTGCCAGCAGCTTACAGGGGGCGCGTGGCACCGGGGAGCTGTTTTTT. It specifies CASSLQGARGTGELFF.

The rearrangement joins TRBV9 to TRBJ2-7; 8 bases line up with TRBD1. Per the germline V gene, CDR1 is SGDLS and CDR2 is YYNGEE. The CDR3 is made up of 16 amino acids. Losses at the gene ends were 0 bases for V and 0 bases for J; bases not matched to a gene: 5. CDR3 loop: CASSVARDRHSYEQYF. In DNA, the CDR3 is TGTGCCAGCAGCGTAGCGAGGGACAGGCACTCCTACGAGCAGTACTTC. The entire variable domain, with the rest obtained from reference TRBV9 and TRBJ2-7, is as follows: DSGVTQTPKHLITATGQRVTLRCSPRSGDLSVYWYQQSLDQGLQFLIQYYNGEERAKGNILERFSAQQFPDLHSELNLSSLELGDSALYFCASSVARDRHSYEQYFGPGTRLTVT.

The rearrangement joins TRBV10-3 to TRBJ2-7; 11 bases fit TRBD1. Germline loops: CDR1 ENHRY, CDR2 SYGVKD. The CDR3 runs 15 residues. V lost 3 bases and J lost 1; bases outside the gene matches: 2. CDR3 sequence reads: CAISDRDRGSYEQYF. The CDR3 DNA is TGTGCCATCAGTGATAGGGACAGGGGGTCCTACGAGCAGTACTTC.

This clone was seen just once. J is TRBJ2-3 and V is TRBV27, with D possibly TRBD2 on 6 matching bases. Germline assignment: CDR1 MNHEY and CDR2 SMNVEV (reference sequence). This CDR3 is 17 amino acids long. Trimming left V 1 base short and J 0 bases short, with 14 bases between. The CDR3 DNA reads TGTGCCAGCAGTTTATTTAGGAGAGGAGGGAGCACAGATACGCAGTATTTT. Its translation: CASSLFRRGGSTDTQYF.

Turning to this clone: The junction differs from germline at one of its ends, possibly a read error. V is TRBV7-7 and J is TRBJ2-7; TRBD1 matches 8 bases. Looked up from germline, CDR1 is SSHAT and CDR2 is FNYEAQ (reference sequence). The CDR3 length is 13 residues. The chain's CDR3 is CASSFNRGNEQYF. The CDR3 bases are TGTGCTAGCAGCTTCAACAGGGGGAACGAGCAGTACTTC.

The gene calls are TRBV19 and TRBJ2-1, with D tentatively TRBD1 (6 bases). The CDR3 runs to 14 residues. V gave up 3 bases and J gave up 6 bases, with 12 bases separating them. The V gene's germline CDR1 is LNHDA and CDR2 SQIVND (reference sequence). The CDR3 here is CASSIQSGANEQFF. The CDR3 nucleotides read TGTGCCAGTAGTATTCAATCAGGGGCCAATGAGCAGTTCTTC.

V and J are TRBV12-5 and TRBJ1-2; 7 bases line up with TRBD1. V was pared by 8 bases and J by 4 bases, with 10 bases of the junction left unmatched. The CDR3 consists of 14 residues. Germline CDR1 LGHNT, CDR2 FRNRAP. Written as DNA, the CDR3 is TGTGCTAGTCCCATACAGGGGTCGGGCTATGGCTACACCTTC. Its protein product is CASPIQGSGYGYTF.

The chain uses TRBV5-1 and TRBJ2-3; 10 nucleotides match TRBD2. Germline loops: CDR1 SGHRS, CDR2 YFSETQ. Germline trimming cut 5 bases from V and 0 bases from J; bases unmatched to any gene: 18. The CDR3 runs to 20 residues. The CDR3 sequence is CASSSKRRSSGRFSTDTQYF. The CDR3 DNA reads TGCGCCAGCAGTAGTAAGCGGCGGAGTAGCGGGAGGTTTAGCACAGATACGCAGTATTTT.

The rearrangement uses TRBV4-2 and TRBJ2-1; TRBD1 agrees at 7 bases. Germline V gene lookup returns CDR1 LGHNA and CDR2 YNFKEQ. This CDR3 is built from 16 residues. V lost 0 bases to trimming and J lost 3 bases; unmatched junction nucleotides: 5. CDR3: CASSQDDRTGYNEQFF. The CDR3 DNA is TGTGCCAGCAGCCAAGATGATCGGACAGGCTACAATGAGCAGTTCTTC.

The V call is TRBV7-9, the J call TRBJ2-7; 7 bases fit TRBD1. The V segment lost 6 bases and the J segment 4 bases; nucleotides outside the gene matches: 9. Germline CDR1 is SEHNR and CDR2 is FQNEAQ (reference sequence). The CDR3 sequence is 14 residues long. The CDR3 loop reads CASSFTGAQYEQYF. The DNA for the CDR3 is TGTGCCAGCAGTTTCACAGGGGCACAATACGAGCAGTACTTC. The variable domain in full, with the rest retrieved from reference TRBV7-9 and TRBJ2-7, is DTGVSQNPRHKITKRGQNVTFRCDPISEHNRLYWYRQTLGQGPEFLTYFQNEAQLEKSRLLSDRFSAERPKGSFSTLEIQRTEQGDSAMYLCASSFTGAQYEQYFGPGTRLTVT.

V and J are TRBV18 and TRBJ1-6; TRBD1 might be the D (6 bases). Germline CDR1 and CDR2: KGHSH and LQKENI. The CDR3 totals 16 residues. V lost 3 bases and J lost 11, with 20 bases in between. This chain's CDR3 is CASSPLSVGGEAPLHF. The CDR3 DNA is TGTGCCAGCTCACCGTTGTCTGTAGGGGGTGAAGCACCCCTCCACTTT. The complete variable domain, with remaining parts taken from reference TRBV18 and TRBJ1-6, reads NAGVMQNPRHLVRRRGQEARLRCSPMKGHSHVYWYRQLPEEGLKFMVYLQKENIIDESGMPKERFSAEFPKEGPSILRIQQVVRGDSAAYFCASSPLSVGGEAPLHFGNGTRLTVT.

The chain joins TRBV6-1 to TRBJ1-1; 7 bases match TRBD1. The CDR3 has 14 residues. Germline-derived CDR1 and CDR2 are MNHNS and SASEGT. V shed 7 bases, J shed 4 bases, and the junction held 9 bases outside the gene matches. CDR3 bases: TGTGCCAGCAAAGTCCAGGGGGGGGGCACTGAAGCTTTCTTT. This gives the protein CASKVQGGGTEAFF.

This clone has just one count. DNA of the CDR3: TGTGCCAGCAGCTCGTACAGAAACACCGGGGAGCTGTTTTTT. Residues: CASSSYRNTGELFF. This sequence joins TRBV5-5 and TRBJ2-2; D not certain. The length of the CDR3 is 14 residues. V shed 3 bases and J shed 2 bases, with 8 bases lying between them. The germline V gene encodes CDR1 SGHKS and CDR2 YYEKEE (reference sequence).

V and J are TRBV29-1 and TRBJ2-7; 9 bases are shared with TRBD2. This CDR3 is 13 amino acids long. V trimming: 2 bases; J trimming: 7 bases; junction bases outside the gene matches: 6. Germline V lookup: CDR1 SQVTM, CDR2 ANQGSEA. The CDR3 loop is CSVETGGGGEQYF. In DNA, the CDR3 is TGCAGCGTTGAAACAGGCGGGGGGGGTGAGCAGTACTTC.

J is TRBJ2-5 and V is TRBV4-1; 7 bases line up with TRBD1. CDR1 and CDR2 from the germline V gene are MGHRA and YSYEKL. Trimming at V came to 0 bases and at J to 5 bases, leaving 0 bases not matched to a gene. This CDR3 comprises 13 residues. The CDR3 protein is CASSQDRGETQYF. DNA of the CDR3: TGCGCCAGCAGCCAAGACAGGGGGGAGACCCAGTACTTC.

The chain is built from TRBV28 and TRBJ1-3; D is possibly TRBD1 (5 bases). V dropped 2 bases and J dropped 0 bases, with 11 bases sitting between them. The CDR3 consists of 16 residues. Looked up from germline, CDR1 is MDHEN and CDR2 is SYDVKM. CDR3 coding DNA: TGTGCCAGCAGTTTAGGGGACGGGTACTCTGGAAACACCATATATTTT. It codes for CASSLGDGYSGNTIYF.

The chain joins TRBV18 to TRBJ1-1; a weak D match, TRBD1 (5 bases). V was clipped by 3 bases and J by 3 bases, with 8 bases between them. CDR1 is KGHSH, CDR2 LQKENI, per germline. The CDR3 consists of 13 residues. The CDR3 protein is CASSPRGDTEAFF. Here the CDR3 DNA reads TGTGCCAGCTCACCGCGGGGCGACACTGAAGCTTTCTTT.

This clone was observed a handful of times. The chain links TRBV6-5 to TRBJ1-6, with D maybe TRBD1 (6 bases). Trimming took off 6 bases at V and 3 bases at J, with 9 bases between the two ends. The V gene's germline CDR1 is MNHEY and CDR2 SVGAGI. The length of the CDR3 is 14 residues. This CDR3 is CASRAGVYNSPLHF. The CDR3 bases are TGTGCCAGCAGGGCAGGGGTCTATAATTCACCCCTCCACTTT.

J is TRBJ2-7 and V is TRBV6-1; D possibly matches TRBD1 or TRBD2 (5 bases each). CDR3 size: 15 residues. The germline gives CDR1 MNHNS, CDR2 SASEGT. V shed 2 bases and J shed 9 bases, with 20 bases lying between them. This CDR3 reads CASSEIGQGPRGQYF. DNA for the CDR3: TGTGCCAGCAGTGAAATAGGGCAGGGCCCTCGGGGGCAGTACTTC.

The chain recombines TRBV9 with TRBJ2-2; a weak D match, TRBD2 (5 bases). The CDR3 covers 15 residues. Trimming shortened V by 3 bases and J by 1 base, and 10 bases separated the two germline ends. CDR1 and CDR2 from the germline V gene are SGDLS and YYNGEE. CDR3 DNA: TGTGCCAGCAGCGGCGTACTAGGGAACACCGGGGAGCTGTTTTTT. Its translation is CASSGVLGNTGELFF.

The chain joins TRBV5-5 to TRBJ1-2; 8 positions agree with TRBD1. The V gene's germline CDR1 is SGHKS and CDR2 YYEKEE (reference sequence). The CDR3 is made up of 16 amino acids. V shed 0 bases and J 1 base; nucleotides not matched to a gene: 5. CDR3: CASSLVGDRLNYGYTF. The CDR3, as DNA: TGTGCCAGCAGCTTGGTCGGGGACAGGCTTAACTATGGCTACACCTTC.

The chain uses TRBV2 and TRBJ2-7; no reliable D call. The CDR3 is made up of 13 amino acids. CDR1 is SNHLY, CDR2 FYNNEI, per germline. V was trimmed by 7 bases and J by 3 bases, leaving 13 bases between them. The CDR3 DNA sequence: TGTGCCAGCAACGATCACGGAGTCTACGAGCAGTACTTC. This codes for CASNDHGVYEQYF. The full variable domain, its missing parts supplied by reference TRBV2 and TRBJ2-7, is EPEVTQTPSHQVTQMGQEVILRCVPISNHLYFYWYRQILGQKVEFLVSFYNNEISEKSEIFDDQFSVERPDGSNFTLKIRSTKLEDSAMYFCASNDHGVYEQYFGPGTRLTVT.

The rearrangement joins TRBV4-3 to TRBJ2-1; a possible D gene is TRBD2 (6 bases). Germline lookup yields CDR1 LGHNA and CDR2 YSLEER. The length of the CDR3 is 15 residues. The germline V and J ends were trimmed by 4 bases and 6 bases, with 16 bases remaining between them. CDR3 amino acids: CASSPEIGGINEQFF. The CDR3, as DNA: TGCGCCAGCAGCCCAGAGATTGGAGGGATCAATGAGCAGTTCTTC.

This clone was seen a single time. The V gene is TRBV5-4, the J gene TRBJ2-1; no clear D. V lost 7 bases and J 3 bases, leaving 11 bases between the germline ends. The CDR3 extends over 13 amino acids. The germline V gene encodes CDR1 SGHNT and CDR2 YYREEE (reference sequence). CDR3 sequence (DNA): TGTGCCAGCCGTATCCTGAACTACAATGAGCAGTTCTTC. Translation: CASRILNYNEQFF.